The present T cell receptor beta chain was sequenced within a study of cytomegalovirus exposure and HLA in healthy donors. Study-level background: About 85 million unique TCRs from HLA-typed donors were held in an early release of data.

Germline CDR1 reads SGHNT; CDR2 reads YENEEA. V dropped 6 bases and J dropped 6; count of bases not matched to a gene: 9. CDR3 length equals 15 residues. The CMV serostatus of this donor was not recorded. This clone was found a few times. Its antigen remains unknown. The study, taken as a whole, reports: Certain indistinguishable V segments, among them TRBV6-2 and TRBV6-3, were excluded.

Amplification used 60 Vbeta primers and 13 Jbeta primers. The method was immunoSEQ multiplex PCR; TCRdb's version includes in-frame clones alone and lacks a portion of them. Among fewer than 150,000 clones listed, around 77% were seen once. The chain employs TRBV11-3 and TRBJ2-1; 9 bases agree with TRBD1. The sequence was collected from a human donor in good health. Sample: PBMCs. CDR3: CASRSRDRVINEQFF. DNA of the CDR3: TGTGCCAGCAGGTCACGGGACAGGGTGATCAATGAGCAGTTCTTC. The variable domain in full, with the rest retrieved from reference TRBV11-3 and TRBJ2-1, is EAGVVQSPRYKIIEKKQPVAFWCNPISGHNTLYWYLQNLGQGPELLIRYENEEAVDDSQLPKDRFSAERLKGVDSTLKIQPAELGDSAVYLCASRSRDRVINEQFFGPGTRLTVL.